The 6 T cell receptor beta chains listed next were all sequenced from one sample in a study of blood T cell repertoires in COVID-19. The method was immunoSEQ multiplex PCR; TCRdb's version includes in-frame clones alone and lacks a portion of them. The data hold 200,000 or so clones, with more than 65% observed a single time. Sequenced: peripheral blood. The source is a human donor in a cohort sampled during active COVID-19.

The chain is built from TRBV4-1 and TRBJ1-1; D gene ambiguous. V lost 0 bases and J lost 5, with 13 bases in between. This CDR3 spans 15 amino acids. Germline-derived CDR1 and CDR2 are MGHRA and YSYEKL. This CDR3 reads CASSQEPFANTEAFF. The CDR3 nucleotides are TGCGCCAGCAGCCAAGAGCCTTTTGCGAATACTGAAGCTTTCTTT.

The J gene is TRBJ2-3, the V gene TRBV5-1; D is ambiguous. The CDR3 consists of 14 residues. V lost 4 bases and J 2 bases, leaving 11 bases between the germline ends. Germline CDR1 SGHRS, CDR2 YFSETQ. The CDR3 sequence is CASSPRSDTDTQYF. The CDR3 coding sequence is TGCGCCAGCAGCCCCCGCAGCGACACAGATACGCAGTATTTT.

This chain uses TRBV9 with TRBJ2-7; 10 bases agree with TRBD2. V shed 0 bases and J 2 bases; nucleotides not matched to a gene: 2. The CDR3 contains 15 residues. The germline CDR1 and CDR2 sequences are SGDLS and YYNGEE. The CDR3 bases are TGTGCCAGCAGCGTAGGGCTAGCGGGGGCCTACGAGCAGTACTTC. It codes for CASSVGLAGAYEQYF.

This chain uses TRBV5-4 with TRBJ2-1, with a tentative D call TRBD2 (6 bases). The ends were cut back, 4 bases at V and 1 base at J, with 15 bases in the middle. CDR1 and CDR2 (germline): SGHNT, YYREEE (reference sequence). This CDR3 contains 16 residues. The CDR3 is CASSVRGSLSYNEQFF. The CDR3 DNA follows: TGTGCCAGCAGCGTCCGGGGGAGTCTGTCCTACAATGAGCAGTTCTTC. Looking up the rest from reference TRBV5-4 and TRBJ2-1 gives the full variable domain: ETGVTQSPTHLIKTRGQQVTLRCSSQSGHNTVSWYQQALGQGPQFIFQYYREEENGRGNFPPRFSGLQFPNYSSELNVNALELDDSALYLCASSVRGSLSYNEQFFGPGTRLTVL.

This clone was counted only a few times. The gene calls are TRBV5-1 and TRBJ2-3, with a possible D match to TRBD2 (5 bases). V was clipped by 3 bases and J by 4 bases, with 24 bases between them. The CDR3 has 18 residues. Germline CDR1 and CDR2: SGHRS and YFSETQ. For the CDR3, the DNA is TGCGCCAGCAGCTCAAACCCGATAGCGAGTGGAGGCGCAGATACGCAGTATTTT. This translates into CASSSNPIASGGADTQYF.

This CDR3 is CASSMRSTGRSGGYTF. CDR3 coding DNA: TGTGCCAGTAGTATGAGGAGTACAGGGCGATCTGGGGGCTACACCTTC. V and J are TRBV19 and TRBJ1-2, with a possible D match to TRBD1 (6 bases). This CDR3 region has 16 residues. Germline CDR1 and CDR2: LNHDA and SQIVND (reference sequence). The V and J ends lost 3 bases and 8 bases respectively, with 22 bases between them.